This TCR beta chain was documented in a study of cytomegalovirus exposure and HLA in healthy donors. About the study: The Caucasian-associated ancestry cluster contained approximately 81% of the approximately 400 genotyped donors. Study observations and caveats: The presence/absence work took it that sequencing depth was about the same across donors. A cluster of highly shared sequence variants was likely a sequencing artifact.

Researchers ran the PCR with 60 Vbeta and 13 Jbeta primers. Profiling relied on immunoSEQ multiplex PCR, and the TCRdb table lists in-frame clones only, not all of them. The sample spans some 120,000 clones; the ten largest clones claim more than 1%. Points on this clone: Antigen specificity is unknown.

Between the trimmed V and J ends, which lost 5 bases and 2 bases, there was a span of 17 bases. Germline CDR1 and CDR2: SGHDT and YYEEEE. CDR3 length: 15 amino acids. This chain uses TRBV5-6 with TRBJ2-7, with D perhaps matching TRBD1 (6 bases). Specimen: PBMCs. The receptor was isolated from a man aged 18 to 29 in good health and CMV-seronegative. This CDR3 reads CASRKTTGRTYEQYF. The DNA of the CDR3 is TGTGCCAGCAGGAAAACGACAGGTAGAACCTACGAGCAGTACTTC.